The 5 T cell receptor beta chains below come from one sample, sequenced in a study of blood T cells in healthy people across ages. Combining a sample-barcoded 5' primer with a J-beta primer mix, a second PCR ran for roughly 6 to 12 cycles. In TCRdb, the 5' RACE reads were re-called with MiXCR into one record per CDR3 protein. Counted here are approximately 580,000 distinct CDR3 sequences, under 30% occurring once; the ten biggest clones make up less than 9%. The same specimen was also included in a second study, on T cells of mothers and their children.

Specimen: blood. The receptors shown here come from a boy between 5 and 17 years old in good health.

This clonotype was found a few times. The rearrangement joins TRBV4-2 to TRBJ2-5; D not certain. TRBJ2-1 matches the DNA end more closely, so the J call is doubtful. The CDR3 loop spans 13 amino acids. The germline CDR1 and CDR2 sequences are LGHNA and YNFKEQ. CDR3 bases: TGTGCCAGCAGCCAAGATGTCTGGAATGAGCAGTTCTTC. It yields the protein CASSQDVWNEQFF.

Here the CDR3 reads CAISDPGLAGALSYEQYF. The CDR3 DNA follows: TGTGCCATCAGTGATCCGGGACTAGCGGGAGCCCTCTCCTACGAGCAGTACTTC. The V and J genes are TRBV10-3 and TRBJ2-7; TRBD2 matches at 14 bases. The J segment lost 0 bases and the V segment lost 3 bases, leaving 7 bases of the junction unmatched. The CDR3 has 18 amino acids. Germline assignment: CDR1 ENHRY and CDR2 SYGVKD.

The chain is built from TRBV30 and TRBJ2-7; TRBD2 aligns across 9 bases. V lost 0 bases to trimming and J lost 7 bases; unmatched junction nucleotides: 7. Per the germline V gene, CDR1 is GTSNPN and CDR2 is SVGIG (reference sequence). There are 14 residues in the CDR3. The DNA of the CDR3 is TGTGCCTGGAGTGTTGGCGGGGGGGCGCGGGAGCAGTACTTC. This codes for CAWSVGGGAREQYF.

The CDR3 DNA is TGTGCCAGTAGTGCAACTATGAACACTGAAGCTTTCTTT. Its protein is CASSATMNTEAFF. The V and J genes are TRBV19 and TRBJ1-1; no firm D call. Germline V gene lookup returns CDR1 LNHDA and CDR2 SQIVND (reference sequence). The ends were cut back, 5 bases at V and 0 bases at J, with 7 bases in the middle. The CDR3 is 13 residues long.

The genes are TRBV2 and TRBJ2-1, with TRBD1 matching 8 bases. Germline values: CDR1 SNHLY, CDR2 FYNNEI. The CDR3 has 15 residues. V lost 11 bases and J lost 0; bases outside the gene matches: 9. The CDR3 region is CAGMTGVSSYNEQFF. CDR3 DNA: TGTGCCGGCATGACAGGGGTCAGCTCCTACAATGAGCAGTTCTTC.